This entry is about one T cell receptor (beta chain). This sample was taken from a study of CD8 T cells in ankylosing spondylitis. Each TCR beta library was made by quantitative 5'-RACE that incorporated molecular barcodes. TCRdb reprocessed the 5' RACE reads via MiXCR and lists one record per CDR3 protein. Of under 250,000 distinct CDR3 sequences listed, roughly a third were seen once; the top ten hold 4% to 5.5%. This CDR3 comprises 12 residues. CDR1 and CDR2 (germline): MNHEY, SMNVEV (reference sequence). V dropped 3 bases and J dropped 6 bases, with 3 bases sitting between them. Sequencing input: blood, either unsorted or a sorted T cell fraction (not recorded which). The source is a male donor with ankylosing spondylitis or in good health (not recorded which). This chain uses TRBV27 with TRBJ1-6; D is ambiguous. CDR3 residues: CASSFGNSPLHF. The CDR3, as DNA: TGTGCCAGCAGTTTCGGTAATTCACCCCTCCACTTT.